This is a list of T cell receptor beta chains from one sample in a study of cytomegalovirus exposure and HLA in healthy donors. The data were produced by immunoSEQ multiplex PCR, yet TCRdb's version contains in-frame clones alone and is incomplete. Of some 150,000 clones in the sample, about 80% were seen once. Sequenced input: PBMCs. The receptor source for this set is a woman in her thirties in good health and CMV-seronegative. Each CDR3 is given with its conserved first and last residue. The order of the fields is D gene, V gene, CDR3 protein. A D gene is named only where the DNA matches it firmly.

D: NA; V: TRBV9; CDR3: CASSVVERTYNEQFF
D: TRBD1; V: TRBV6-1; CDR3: CASSEALLGGTVQYF
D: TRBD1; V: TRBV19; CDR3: CASKDRGRGDTQYF
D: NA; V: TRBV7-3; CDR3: CASSRETAGANVLTF
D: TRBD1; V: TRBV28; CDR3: CASNTWTGALMNTEAFF
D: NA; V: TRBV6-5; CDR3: CASSFGANNGYTF
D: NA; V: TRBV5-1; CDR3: CASSLKEGTGDIQYF
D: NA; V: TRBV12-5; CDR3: CASGLDVGSGLIF
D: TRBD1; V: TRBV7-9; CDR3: CASSPERGTGDNEQFF
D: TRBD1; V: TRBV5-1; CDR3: CASSSGIQGVTLHF
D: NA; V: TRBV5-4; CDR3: CASSSSGGRDGYTF
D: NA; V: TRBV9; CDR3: CASSASILQSPGAFF
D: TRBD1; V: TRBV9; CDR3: CASSASTGDLNYGYTF
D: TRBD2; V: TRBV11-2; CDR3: CASGLPLAGGVKNIQYF
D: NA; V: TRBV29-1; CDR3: CSVDRPRNTEAFF
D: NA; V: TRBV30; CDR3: CAWNLPPAEAFF
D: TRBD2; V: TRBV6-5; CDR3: CASSSQLAGGRNTQYF